Listed here are 3 T cell receptor beta chains from one sample, sequenced in a study of response to subunit inactivated influenza vaccine. Via MiXCR, TCRdb re-called the RT-PCR reads, giving one row per CDR3 protein. This table has about 160,000 distinct CDR3 sequences, about a tenth appearing once. The sequenced sample was non-naive T cells sorted from PBMCs, obtained 35 to 45 days after vaccination. Receptors originate from a man aged 45-65 years who received an inactivated influenza vaccine.

In this sample, this clonotype turned up a few times. This chain links TRBV10-3 with TRBJ2-3, with 7 bases fitting TRBD2. V lost 8 bases to trimming and J lost 8 bases; unmatched junction nucleotides: 16. This CDR3 contains 15 residues. Germline V lookup: CDR1 ENHRY, CDR2 SYGVKD. As DNA, the CDR3 is TGTGCCATCGAGGACCCTAGAGCCCGGGGGGTTACGCAGTATTTT. Translated, it gives CAIEDPRARGVTQYF.

The chain recombines TRBV7-2 with TRBJ1-6, with 7 positions matching TRBD1. Germline V CDR1 and CDR2: SGHTA, FQGNSA. The CDR3 covers 15 residues. V gave up 3 bases and J gave up 3 bases; unmatched junction bases: 2. The CDR3 is CASSFDRDYNSPLHF. The CDR3 coding sequence is TGTGCCAGCAGCTTCGACAGGGACTATAATTCACCCCTCCACTTT.

Ten or more counts support this clonotype. This chain joins TRBV7-2 and TRBJ2-4, with D maybe TRBD2 (7 bases). The germline V gene encodes CDR1 SGHTA and CDR2 FQGNSA. The V gene lost 1 base and the J gene lost 1 base, with 14 bases spanning the gap. The CDR3 sequence is 17 residues long. The CDR3 protein is CASSLVGGRRAKNIQYF. CDR3 nucleotides: TGTGCCAGCAGCTTAGTCGGGGGGCGGAGGGCCAAAAACATTCAGTACTTC.